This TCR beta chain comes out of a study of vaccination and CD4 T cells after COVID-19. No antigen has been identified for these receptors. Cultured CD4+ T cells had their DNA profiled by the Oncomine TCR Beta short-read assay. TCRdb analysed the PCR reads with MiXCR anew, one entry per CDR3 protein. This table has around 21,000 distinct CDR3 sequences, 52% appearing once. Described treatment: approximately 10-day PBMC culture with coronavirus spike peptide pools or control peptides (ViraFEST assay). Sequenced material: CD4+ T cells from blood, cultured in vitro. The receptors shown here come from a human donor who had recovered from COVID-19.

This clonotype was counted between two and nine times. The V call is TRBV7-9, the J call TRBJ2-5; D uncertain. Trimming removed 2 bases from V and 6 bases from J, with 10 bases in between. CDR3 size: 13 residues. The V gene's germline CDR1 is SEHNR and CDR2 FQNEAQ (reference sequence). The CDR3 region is CASSLSASQTQYF. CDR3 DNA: TGTGCCAGCAGCTTATCGGCGTCGCAGACCCAGTACTTC.